These 20 T cell receptor beta chains were all obtained from the same sample, sequenced in a study of blood T cell repertoires in COVID-19. Clones were read by immunoSEQ multiplex PCR, and TCRdb kept only the in-frame ones, dropping some. The sample has more than 100,000 clones; 84% are singletons. Specimen: PBMCs or T cells enriched from blood (not recorded which). These TCRs come from a man aged 35-49 years with acute COVID-19.

As DNA, the CDR3 is TGCGCCAGCAGCTTTTCAGGGGATGAAGAAAAACTGTTTTTT. The encoded protein is CASSFSGDEEKLFF. This rearrangement joins TRBV5-1 to TRBJ1-4; TRBD1 might be the D (6 bases). Per germline, CDR1 SGHRS and CDR2 YFSETQ. The CDR3 has 14 residues. Trimming removed 2 bases from V and 8 bases from J, with 13 bases in between.

This clone was detected only a few times. The CDR3 bases are TGTGCCAGCAGTTCCCAGCGGGGCGGGGAGCTGTTTTTT. Protein product: CASSSQRGGELFF. The genes are TRBV12-3 or TRBV12-4 and TRBJ2-2; 7 bases are a match to TRBD2. The CDR3 totals 13 residues. V gave up 4 bases and J gave up 7 bases; unmatched junction bases: 3.

V gene TRBV7-9 combines with J gene TRBJ1-6, with D tentatively TRBD1 (5 bases). CDR1 and CDR2 from the germline V gene are SEHNR and FQNEAQ (reference sequence). Trimming cost V 5 bases and J 9 bases, with 17 bases left between them. This CDR3 has 15 residues. This CDR3 is CASSPPTEDSSPLHF. CDR3 DNA sequence: TGTGCCAGCAGCCCCCCGACAGAAGATTCTTCACCCCTCCACTTT.

The V and J genes are TRBV29-1 and TRBJ1-2; TRBD1 agrees at 8 bases. This CDR3 region has 11 residues. V trimming: 7 bases; J trimming: 8 bases; junction bases outside the gene matches: 6. Germline-derived CDR1 and CDR2 are SQVTM and ANQGSEA. The CDR3 sequence: CSGTGNGGYTF. The CDR3, as DNA: TGCAGCGGGACAGGGAATGGCGGCTACACCTTC.

The V call is TRBV10-2, the J call TRBJ1-4; D may be TRBD1 (5 bases). Germline V gives CDR1 WSHSY, CDR2 SAAADI. This CDR3 is built from 14 residues. V lost 6 bases and J lost 5, with 13 bases in between. The CDR3 sequence is CASRTGTLNEKLFF. The CDR3 DNA reads as TGCGCCAGCAGAACCGGGACTCTGAATGAAAAACTGTTTTTT.

This clone was picked up one time. This chain joins TRBV28 and TRBJ1-4, with D possibly being TRBD1 (6 bases). The CDR3 runs to 18 residues. Trimming left V 8 bases short and J 1 base short, with 23 bases between. From germline, CDR1 is MDHEN and CDR2 SYDVKM. In DNA form, the CDR3 reads TGTGCCAGCCTCTGGGGAGGGGGGCTGAAGGGAACTAATGAAAAACTGTTTTTT. Protein: CASLWGGGLKGTNEKLFF.

The rearrangement uses TRBV11-2 and TRBJ1-1; D gene uncertain. This CDR3 contains 14 residues. CDR1 and CDR2 (germline): SGHAT, FQNNGV. Trimming removed 2 bases from V and 4 bases from J, with 11 bases in between. CDR3 region: CASSLLVLGTEAFF. DNA of the CDR3: TGTGCCAGCAGCTTATTGGTACTTGGCACTGAAGCTTTCTTT.

The chain joins TRBV18 to TRBJ2-1; 7 nucleotides agree with TRBD1. Germline trimming cut 6 bases from V and 2 bases from J; bases unmatched to any gene: 10. Germline-derived CDR1 and CDR2 are KGHSH and LQKENI. The CDR3 spans 16 residues. CDR3 sequence: CASSLSGGWTYNEQFF. The CDR3 DNA follows: TGTGCCAGCTCTCTTTCAGGGGGATGGACCTACAATGAGCAGTTCTTC.

This chain connects TRBV5-1 to TRBJ1-5, with D perhaps TRBD1 (6 bases). The ends were cut back, 0 bases at V and 6 bases at J, with 13 bases in the middle. Germline CDR1 reads SGHRS; CDR2 reads YFSETQ. The CDR3 length is 15 residues. As DNA, the CDR3 is TGCGCCAGCAGCTTGGGGGGAGAAGGGGGTCAGCCCCAGCATTTT. This encodes CASSLGGEGGQPQHF.

About this clone: The sample contains more than one DNA sequence encoding this CDR3. This chain uses TRBV7-9 with TRBJ2-7; TRBD1 aligns across 11 bases. This CDR3 contains 15 residues. Trimming at V came to 5 bases and at J to 4 bases, leaving 7 bases not matched to a gene. The V gene's germline CDR1 is SEHNR and CDR2 FQNEAQ (reference sequence). This chain's CDR3 is CASSPGTGGGYEQYF. The CDR3 region has the DNA TGTGCCAGCAGCCCAGGGACAGGGGGAGGATACGAGCAGTACTTC.

This clone showed up just a few times. The chain links TRBV30 to TRBJ2-7; no definite D call. This CDR3 spans 13 amino acids. Trimming left V 2 bases short and J 0 bases short, with 8 bases between. Germline CDR1 GTSNPN, CDR2 SVGIG (reference sequence). CDR3 protein: CAWSLSSSYEQYF. The CDR3, as DNA: TGTGCCTGGAGTCTTTCGAGCTCCTACGAGCAGTACTTC.

The chain has TRBV12-3 or TRBV12-4 and TRBJ1-1; the D gene is possibly TRBD1 (6 bases). Trimming removed 6 bases at V and 3 bases at J, with 11 bases between. This CDR3 spans 13 amino acids. This CDR3 reads CASRRGTYTEAFF. The CDR3 DNA reads as TGTGCCAGCAGGCGGGGGACATACACTGAAGCTTTCTTT.

The chain uses TRBV2 and TRBJ1-1; D uncertain. The CDR3 is made up of 13 amino acids. V lost 7 bases, J lost 4 bases, and 13 bases lay in between. Germline assignment: CDR1 SNHLY and CDR2 FYNNEI. The CDR3 bases are TGTGCCAGCACGGAGTACGACGGCACTGAAGCTTTCTTT. Protein product: CASTEYDGTEAFF.

This clone was detected once. The gene calls are TRBV5-6 and TRBJ2-7; a weak D match, TRBD2 (5 bases). CDR3 length: 16 residues. V was clipped by 4 bases and J by 2 bases, with 19 bases between them. The germline CDR1 and CDR2 sequences are SGHDT and YYEEEE. CDR3 loop: CASSILDGNSPYEQYF. DNA for the CDR3: TGTGCCAGCAGCATCCTCGACGGGAACAGTCCCTACGAGCAGTACTTC. Filled out from reference TRBV5-6 and TRBJ2-7, the complete variable domain reads DAGVTQSPTHLIKTRGQQVTLRCSPKSGHDTVSWYQQALGQGPQFIFQYYEEEERQRGNFPDRFSGHQFPNYSSELNVNALLLGDSALYLCASSILDGNSPYEQYFGPGTRLTVT.

The CDR3 nucleotides read TGTGCCAGCAGCAAAATGAGCGTCTCTAGCACAGATACGCAGTATTTT. Translation gives CASSKMSVSSTDTQYF. V is TRBV21-1 and J is TRBJ2-3; the D segment call TRBD2 is taken from the table without a DNA check. TRBV21-1 is shown as a pseudogene. The CDR3 is 16 residues long.

The chain is built from TRBV2 and TRBJ1-5; D remains unclear. CDR1 and CDR2 (germline): SNHLY, FYNNEI. Trimming cost V 2 bases and J 5 bases, with 10 bases left between them. The CDR3 is made up of 14 amino acids. CDR3 sequence reads: CASSELEGDQPQHF. The CDR3 nucleotides are TGTGCCAGCAGTGAATTGGAGGGCGATCAGCCCCAGCATTTT.

This clone showed up just a few times. The genes are TRBV7-9 and TRBJ1-5; TRBD1 matches at 10 bases. This CDR3 is 12 amino acids long. Germline CDR1 is SEHNR and CDR2 is FQNEAQ (reference sequence). The V and J ends lost 6 bases and 14 bases, in that order; junction bases with no gene match: 7. The chain's CDR3 is CASSYLTGGKHF. As DNA, the CDR3 is TGTGCCAGCAGTTATCTGACAGGGGGCAAGCATTTT.

The chain couples TRBV27 to TRBJ2-1, with 14 bases fitting TRBD2. The CDR3 is 21 amino acids. Germline CDR1 is MNHEY and CDR2 is SMNVEV (reference sequence). V gave up 0 bases and J gave up 0 bases; unmatched junction bases: 10. CDR3 DNA sequence: TGTGCCAGCAGTTTATCGGGGGGGACTAGCGGGAGACGGAGCTCCTACAATGAGCAGTTCTTC. Amino acids: CASSLSGGTSGRRSSYNEQFF.

The chain uses TRBV2 and TRBJ2-7; 8 nucleotides line up with TRBD1. V lost 5 bases and J lost 2; bases outside the gene matches: 8. The CDR3 runs to 15 residues. The germline CDR1 and CDR2 sequences are SNHLY and FYNNEI. The CDR3 coding sequence is TGTGCCAGCAGTATCCAGGGGGCCGTCCCCTACGAGCAGTACTTC. Amino acid sequence: CASSIQGAVPYEQYF. The full variable domain, its missing parts supplied by reference TRBV2 and TRBJ2-7, is EPEVTQTPSHQVTQMGQEVILRCVPISNHLYFYWYRQILGQKVEFLVSFYNNEISEKSEIFDDQFSVERPDGSNFTLKIRSTKLEDSAMYFCASSIQGAVPYEQYFGPGTRLTVT.

The chain recombines TRBV4-1 with TRBJ2-7; D may be TRBD2 (5 bases). CDR1 is MGHRA, CDR2 YSYEKL, per germline. CDR3 size: 15 residues. Between the trimmed V and J ends, which lost 2 bases and 3 bases, there was a span of 14 bases. CDR3 in amino acids: CASSQLDLASYEQYF. Written as DNA, the CDR3 is TGCGCCAGCAGCCAACTCGACCTAGCAAGCTACGAGCAGTACTTC.